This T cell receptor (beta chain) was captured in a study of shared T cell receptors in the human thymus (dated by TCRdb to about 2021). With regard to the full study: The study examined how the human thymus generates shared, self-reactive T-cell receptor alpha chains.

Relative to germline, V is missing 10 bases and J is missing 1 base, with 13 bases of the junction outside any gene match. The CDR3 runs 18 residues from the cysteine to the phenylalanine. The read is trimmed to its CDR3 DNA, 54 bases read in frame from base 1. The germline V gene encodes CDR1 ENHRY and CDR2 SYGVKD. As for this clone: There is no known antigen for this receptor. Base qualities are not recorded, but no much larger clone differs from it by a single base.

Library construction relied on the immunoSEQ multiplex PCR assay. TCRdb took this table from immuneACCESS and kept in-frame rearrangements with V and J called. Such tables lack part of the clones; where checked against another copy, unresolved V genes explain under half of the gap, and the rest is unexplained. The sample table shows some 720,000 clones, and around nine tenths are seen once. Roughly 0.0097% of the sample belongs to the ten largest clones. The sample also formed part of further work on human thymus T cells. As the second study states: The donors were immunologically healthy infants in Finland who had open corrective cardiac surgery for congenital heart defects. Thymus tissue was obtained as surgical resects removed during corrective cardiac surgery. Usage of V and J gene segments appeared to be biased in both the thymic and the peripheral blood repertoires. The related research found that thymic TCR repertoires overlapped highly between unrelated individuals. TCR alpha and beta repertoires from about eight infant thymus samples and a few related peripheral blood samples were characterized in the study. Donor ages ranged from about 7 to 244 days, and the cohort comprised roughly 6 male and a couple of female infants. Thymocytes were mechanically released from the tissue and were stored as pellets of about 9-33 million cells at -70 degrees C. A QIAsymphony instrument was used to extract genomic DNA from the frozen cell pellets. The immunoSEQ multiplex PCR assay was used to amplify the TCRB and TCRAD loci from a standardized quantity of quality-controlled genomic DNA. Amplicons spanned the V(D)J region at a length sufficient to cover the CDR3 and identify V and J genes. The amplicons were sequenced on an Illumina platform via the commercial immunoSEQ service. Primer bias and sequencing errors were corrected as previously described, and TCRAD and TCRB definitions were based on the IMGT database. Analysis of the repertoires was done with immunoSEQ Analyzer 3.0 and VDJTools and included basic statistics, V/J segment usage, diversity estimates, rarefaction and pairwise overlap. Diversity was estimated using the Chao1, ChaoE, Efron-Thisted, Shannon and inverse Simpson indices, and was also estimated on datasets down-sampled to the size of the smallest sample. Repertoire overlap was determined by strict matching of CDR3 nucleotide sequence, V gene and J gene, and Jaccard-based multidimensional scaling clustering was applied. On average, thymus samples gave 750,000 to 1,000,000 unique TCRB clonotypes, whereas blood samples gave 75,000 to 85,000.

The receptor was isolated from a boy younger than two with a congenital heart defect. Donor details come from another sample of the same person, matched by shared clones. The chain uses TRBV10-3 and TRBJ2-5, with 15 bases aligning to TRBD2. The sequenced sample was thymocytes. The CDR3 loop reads CATRGGTSGRMGQETQYF. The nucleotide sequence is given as TGTGCCACCCGAGGGGGGACTAGCGGGAGGATGGGCCAAGAGACCCAGTACTTC.